This TCR beta chain is from a study of T cell responses to AZD1222 COVID-19 vaccine. General observations from the study: There were vaccine-associated CD4 TCRs across spike, dominant at 160-218 and 743-854. Scientists sampled the repertoires only once the peak T cell response had passed.

Trimming took 2 bases from V and 5 from J; bases not matched to a gene: 5. Germline-derived CDR1 and CDR2 are SGHRS and YFSETQ. This CDR3 contains 14 residues. With regard to this clone: The antigen remains unidentified.

Generated by immunoSEQ multiplex PCR, the TCRdb table keeps only in-frame clones and is missing some. The table has over 150,000 clones, roughly 88% seen once. The receptor was isolated from an adult who received the AZD1222 COVID-19 vaccine. This specimen consisted of peripheral blood, obtained 28 days after the second AZD1222 dose. This chain connects TRBV5-1 to TRBJ2-7; 9 bases map to TRBD1. In DNA, the CDR3 is TGCGCCAGCAGCTTCCGGACAGGGGAGGACGAGCAGTACTTC. This translates into CASSFRTGEDEQYF. Using reference TRBV5-1 and TRBJ2-7 for the parts outside the CDR3, the full variable domain is KAGVTQTPRYLIKTRGQQVTLSCSPISGHRSVSWYQQTPGQGLQFLFEYFSETQRNKGNFPGRFSGRQFSNSRSEMNVSTLELGDSALYLCASSFRTGEDEQYFGPGTRLTVT.